The 22 T cell receptor beta chains below were found in one sample sequenced in a study of blood T cell repertoires in COVID-19. The data were produced by immunoSEQ multiplex PCR, yet TCRdb's version contains in-frame clones alone and is incomplete. The sample holds over 200,000 clones, about nine tenths seen once. The sample taken for sequencing was PBMCs or T cells enriched from blood (not recorded which). The receptors were gathered from a woman aged 40 to 49 with acute COVID-19.

This chain joins TRBV7-9 and TRBJ2-1; TRBD2 agrees at 13 bases. Germline CDR1 reads SEHNR; CDR2 reads FQNEAQ (reference sequence). This CDR3 comprises 14 residues. V was clipped by 7 bases and J by 5 bases; unmatched bases: 2. CDR3 coding DNA: TGTGCCAGCAAAGGGACTAGCGGGAACAATGAGCAGTTCTTC. It translates to CASKGTSGNNEQFF.

The chain joins TRBV7-9 to TRBJ2-2; 9 nucleotides match TRBD1. This CDR3 has 16 residues. V lost 4 bases and J lost 1; bases outside the gene matches: 4. Germline assignment: CDR1 SEHNR and CDR2 FQNEAQ (reference sequence). The CDR3 loop reads CASSSLGQGNTGELFF. CDR3 coding DNA: TGTGCCAGCAGCTCTTTGGGACAGGGGAACACCGGGGAGCTGTTTTTT.

The CDR3, as DNA: TGTGCCAGCAGCTTAGGGGACATAAGCTACACCTTC. Translation: CASSLGDISYTF. V usage is TRBV7-2 and J usage is TRBJ1-2, with a tentative D call TRBD1 (6 bases). Germline V lookup: CDR1 SGHTA, CDR2 FQGNSA. This CDR3 region has 12 residues. Trimming shortened V by 1 base and J by 9 bases, and 9 bases separated the two germline ends.

The J gene is TRBJ1-1, the V gene TRBV7-2, with TRBD1 identical over 7 bases. V was clipped by 11 bases and J by 0 bases; unmatched bases: 18. This CDR3 is built from 17 residues. Germline lookup yields CDR1 SGHTA and CDR2 FQGNSA. The CDR3 DNA is TGTGCCGGATCCCTATTGTGCGGGACAGAGATGAACACTGAAGCTTTCTTT. This translates into CAGSLLCGTEMNTEAFF.

This sequence joins TRBV10-3 and TRBJ1-1, with D possibly matching TRBD1 (6 bases). Germline V gene data show CDR1 as ENHRY and CDR2 as SYGVKD. CDR3 length: 13 amino acids. V was trimmed by 10 bases and J by 1 base, leaving 13 bases between them. CDR3 in DNA: TGTGCCACAAACAGGGATCCGAACACTGAAGCTTTCTTT. It is translated as CATNRDPNTEAFF.

In its sample, this clone was seen once. The chain combines TRBV5-1 with TRBJ2-5; the match to TRBD2 covers 8 bases. Trimming took 4 bases from V and 4 from J; bases not matched to a gene: 6. Looked up from germline, CDR1 is SGHRS and CDR2 is YFSETQ. The CDR3 is made up of 14 amino acids. Written as DNA, the CDR3 is TGCGCCAGCAGCCGGGGGGCGGGGGGAGAGACCCAGTACTTC. This codes for CASSRGAGGETQYF.

The chain has TRBV7-2 and TRBJ1-4, with D unresolved. This CDR3 is 13 amino acids long. From germline, CDR1 is SGHTA and CDR2 FQGNSA. V was cut by 4 bases and J by 4 bases, with 7 bases left in between. This CDR3 reads CASSWARNEKLFF. CDR3 nucleotides: TGTGCCAGCAGCTGGGCCCGTAATGAAAAACTGTTTTTT. Together with reference TRBV7-2 and TRBJ1-4, the CDR3 gives the full variable domain: GAGVSQSPSNKVTEKGKDVELRCDPISGHTALYWYRQSLGQGLEFLIYFQGNSAPDKSGLPSDRFSAERTGGSVSTLTIQRTQQEDSAVYLCASSWARNEKLFFGSGTQLSVL.

The V gene is TRBV7-5, the J gene TRBJ2-7; the listed D gene, TRBD1, was not tested against the DNA. TRBV7-5 is an annotated pseudogene. The CDR3 has 15 residues. CDR3 bases: TGTGCCAGACCGATAACAGGGGACGGGATCTACGAGCAGTACGTC. Amino acid sequence: CARPITGDGIYEQYV.

The chain links TRBV15 to TRBJ1-2, with D maybe TRBD1 (6 bases). The germline gives CDR1 LNHNV, CDR2 YYDKDF (reference sequence). CDR3 size: 17 residues. Between the trimmed V and J ends, which lost 0 bases and 3 bases, there was a span of 17 bases. The CDR3 protein is CATSRDPTGGKYYGYTF. As DNA, the CDR3 is TGTGCCACCAGCAGAGATCCGACAGGAGGAAAATACTATGGCTACACCTTC.

The chain uses TRBV18 and TRBJ2-4, with a possible D match to TRBD1 (5 bases). The ends were cut back, 5 bases at V and 3 bases at J, with 8 bases in the middle. Germline V lookup: CDR1 KGHSH, CDR2 LQKENI. This CDR3 has 13 amino acids. The CDR3 sequence: CASSGQGKNIQYF. CDR3 coding DNA: TGTGCCAGCTCAGGCCAGGGCAAAAACATTCAGTACTTC.

The V and J genes are TRBV5-6 and TRBJ1-6; maybe TRBD1 (5 bases). CDR3 size: 13 residues. Germline values: CDR1 SGHDT, CDR2 YYEEEE. V was pared by 5 bases and J by 9 bases, with 12 bases between. As DNA, the CDR3 is TGTGCCAGCAGGCGGGGGACTGCTTCACCCCTCCACTTT. Its translation: CASRRGTASPLHF.

The J gene is TRBJ2-1, the V gene TRBV6-5; TRBD2 matches at 9 bases. CDR1 is MNHEY and CDR2 is SVGAGI in the germline V gene. Trimming cost V 6 bases and J 4 bases; bases outside gene matches: 1. This CDR3 spans 13 amino acids. The CDR3 nucleotides read TGTGCCAGCAGGCTAGCGGGGTACAATGAGCAGTTCTTC. Protein product: CASRLAGYNEQFF.

This clone occurred a few times. The CDR3 DNA sequence: TGTGCCAGCAGCTTGGCCCAGAGGGGCACAGATACGCAGTATTTT. It yields the protein CASSLAQRGTDTQYF. V and J are TRBV5-8 and TRBJ2-3; tentative D call: TRBD2 (5 bases). Trimming stripped 0 bases from V and 1 base from J, with 9 bases between. The CDR3 totals 15 residues. Germline V gene lookup returns CDR1 SGHTS and CDR2 YDEGEE.

The chain recombines TRBV2 with TRBJ2-3; 9 bases map to TRBD1. The V segment lost 7 bases and the J segment 5 bases; nucleotides outside the gene matches: 10. The germline V gene has CDR1 SNHLY and CDR2 FYNNEI. This CDR3 contains 15 residues. The DNA for the CDR3 is TGTGCCAGCAAACAAGACAGGGGGAAGGGAGATACGCAGTATTTT. Encoded protein: CASKQDRGKGDTQYF.

CDR3 sequence (DNA): TGTGCCAGCAGCCCAACCGGGGAGCTGTTTTTT. Protein product: CASSPTGELFF. This sequence joins TRBV7-9 and TRBJ2-2; no clear D. Germline CDR1 SEHNR, CDR2 FQNEAQ (reference sequence). The CDR3 is made up of 11 amino acids. Trimming cost V 5 bases and J 5 bases, with 3 bases left between them.

The chain joins TRBV27 to TRBJ2-7, with 7 bases lining up with TRBD1. The V gene's germline CDR1 is MNHEY and CDR2 SMNVEV (reference sequence). V was pared by 6 bases and J by 2 bases, with 7 bases of the junction left unmatched. The CDR3 sequence is 14 residues long. Written as DNA, the CDR3 is TGTGCCAGCAGACCCTTAGACAGGGCCTACGAGCAGTACGTC. This sequence encodes CASRPLDRAYEQYV.

V and J are TRBV5-1 and TRBJ2-2, with a possible D match to TRBD1 (6 bases). V shed 4 bases and J shed 7 bases, with 32 bases lying between them. CDR3 length: 20 amino acids. The germline V gene has CDR1 SGHRS and CDR2 YFSETQ. CDR3 bases: TGCGCCAGCAGCATGGATCTTGGGCAGGGGAGTATCGTGGGGATCGGGGAGCTGTTTTTT. Translation: CASSMDLGQGSIVGIGELFF.

The table lists this clone with a count of one. The chain employs TRBV6-4 and TRBJ2-7, with 8 bases matching TRBD1. The CDR3 totals 14 residues. With V trimmed by 3 bases and J by 5 bases, 6 bases remained unmatched. Germline V CDR1 and CDR2: MRHNA, SNTAGT. CDR3 loop: CASSEGQGAHEQYF. CDR3 DNA: TGTGCCAGCAGTGAGGGTCAGGGGGCCCACGAGCAGTACTTC.

The chain recombines TRBV19 with TRBJ1-1, with a weak D call TRBD1 (5 bases). Germline V gene sequence: CDR1 LNHDA, CDR2 SQIVND (reference sequence). This CDR3 has 15 residues. V dropped 1 base and J dropped 1 base, with 10 bases sitting between them. CDR3 sequence reads: CASSIVGTGNTEAFF. CDR3 DNA sequence: TGTGCCAGTAGTATAGTCGGGACTGGGAACACTGAAGCTTTCTTT.

The rearrangement joins TRBV7-2 to TRBJ2-1; D is unresolved. CDR1 and CDR2 (germline): SGHTA, FQGNSA. The CDR3 has 13 residues. V was cut by 7 bases and J by 3 bases, with 10 bases left in between. CDR3 sequence (DNA): TGTGCCAGCACCCCCAGTTTCTACAATGAGCAGTTCTTC. This translates into CASTPSFYNEQFF.

V and J are TRBV29-1 and TRBJ1-2, with no clear D. Germline-derived CDR1 and CDR2 are SQVTM and ANQGSEA. CDR3 size: 11 residues. V was trimmed by 8 bases and J by 7 bases, leaving 14 bases between them. CDR3 DNA: TGCAGCTCCCGGCAGGTTTCTGGCTACACCTTC. This codes for CSSRQVSGYTF.

The V call is TRBV5-6, the J call TRBJ2-7; no firm D call. V lost 6 bases to trimming and J lost 2 bases, with 9 bases between them. Germline CDR1 and CDR2: SGHDT and YYEEEE. CDR3 length: 12 residues. In DNA form, the CDR3 reads TGTGCCAGCAACAGAGAGACCTACGAGCAGTACTTC. Its translation: CASNRETYEQYF. The whole variable domain, remainder taken from reference TRBV5-6 and TRBJ2-7, is DAGVTQSPTHLIKTRGQQVTLRCSPKSGHDTVSWYQQALGQGPQFIFQYYEEEERQRGNFPDRFSGHQFPNYSSELNVNALLLGDSALYLCASNRETYEQYFGPGTRLTVT.